A single TCR beta chain is shown here with its context. Its matching antigen is unknown. The CDR3 sequence is 13 residues long. Germline values: CDR1 MDHEN, CDR2 SYDVKM. V lost 6 bases, J lost 8 bases, and 8 bases stayed unmatched. This sample stems from a study of cytomegalovirus exposure and HLA in healthy donors. Study-level findings and limits: V segments that were indistinguishable, TRBV6-2 and TRBV6-3 among them, were omitted from analysis. Prior analysis indicated that the majority of TCR beta V segments exhibited productivity approximately 87% or approximately 30% of the time. Among TCR beta chains, those listed as cytomegalovirus-associated numbered over 150.

Amplification used 60 Vbeta primers and 13 Jbeta primers. Method: immunoSEQ multiplex PCR; TCRdb's copy keeps in-frame clones and lacks some. This table has approximately 120,000 clones, around 82% appearing once. The genes are TRBV28 and TRBJ1-2, with 8 positions matching TRBD1. The receptor's source is a man in his fifties in good health and CMV-seronegative. Sequenced sample: PBMCs. CDR3: CASRDRGGTGYTF. The CDR3, as DNA: TGTGCCAGCAGAGACAGGGGAGGCACGGGCTACACCTTC.